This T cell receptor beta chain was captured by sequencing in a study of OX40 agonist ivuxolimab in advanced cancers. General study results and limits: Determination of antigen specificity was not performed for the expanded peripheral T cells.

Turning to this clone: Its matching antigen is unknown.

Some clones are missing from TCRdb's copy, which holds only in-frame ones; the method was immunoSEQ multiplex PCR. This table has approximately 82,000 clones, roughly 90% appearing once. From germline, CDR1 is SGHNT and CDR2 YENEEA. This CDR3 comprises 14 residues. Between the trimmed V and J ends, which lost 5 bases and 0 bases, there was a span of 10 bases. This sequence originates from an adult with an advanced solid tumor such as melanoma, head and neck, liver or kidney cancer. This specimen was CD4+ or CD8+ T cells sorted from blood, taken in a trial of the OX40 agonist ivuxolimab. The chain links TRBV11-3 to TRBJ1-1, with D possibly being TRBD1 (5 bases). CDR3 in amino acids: CASSLARVNTEAFF. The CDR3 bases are TGTGCCAGCAGCCTGGCCAGGGTGAACACTGAAGCTTTCTTT.